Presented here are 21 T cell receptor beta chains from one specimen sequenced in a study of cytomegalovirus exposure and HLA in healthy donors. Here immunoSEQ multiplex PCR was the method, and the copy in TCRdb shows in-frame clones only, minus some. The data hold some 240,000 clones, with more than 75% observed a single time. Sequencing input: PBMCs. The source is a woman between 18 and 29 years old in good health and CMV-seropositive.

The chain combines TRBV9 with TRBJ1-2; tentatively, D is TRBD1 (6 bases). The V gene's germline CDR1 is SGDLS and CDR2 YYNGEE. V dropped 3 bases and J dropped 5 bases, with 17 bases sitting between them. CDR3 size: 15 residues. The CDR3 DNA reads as TGTGCCAGCAGCGCCACGTCCAACAGGGATTATGGCTACACCTTC. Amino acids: CASSATSNRDYGYTF.

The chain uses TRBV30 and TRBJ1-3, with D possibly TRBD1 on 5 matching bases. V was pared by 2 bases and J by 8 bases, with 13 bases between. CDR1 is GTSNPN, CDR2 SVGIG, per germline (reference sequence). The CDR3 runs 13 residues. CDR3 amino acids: CAWSSGGWDTIYF. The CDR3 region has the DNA TGTGCCTGGAGTTCGGGGGGGTGGGACACCATATATTTT. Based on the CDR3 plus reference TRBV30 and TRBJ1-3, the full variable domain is SQTIHQWPATLVQPVGSPLSLECTVEGTSNPNLYWYRQAAGRGLQLLFYSVGIGQISSEVPQNLSASRPQDRQFILSSKKLLLSDSGFYLCAWSSGGWDTIYFGEGSWLTVV.

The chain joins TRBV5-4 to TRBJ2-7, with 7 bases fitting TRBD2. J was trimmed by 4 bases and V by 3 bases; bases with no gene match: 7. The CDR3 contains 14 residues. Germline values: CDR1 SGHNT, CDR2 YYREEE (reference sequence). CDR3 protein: CASSSRLAPYEQYF. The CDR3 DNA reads TGTGCCAGCAGCTCGAGACTAGCCCCATACGAGCAGTACTTC. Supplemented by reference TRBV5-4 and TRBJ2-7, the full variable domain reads ETGVTQSPTHLIKTRGQQVTLRCSSQSGHNTVSWYQQALGQGPQFIFQYYREEENGRGNFPPRFSGLQFPNYSSELNVNALELDDSALYLCASSSRLAPYEQYFGPGTRLTVT.

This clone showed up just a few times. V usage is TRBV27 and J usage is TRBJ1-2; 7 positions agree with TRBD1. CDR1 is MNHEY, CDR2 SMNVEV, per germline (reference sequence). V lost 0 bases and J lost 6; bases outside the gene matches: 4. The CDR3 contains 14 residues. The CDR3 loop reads CASSLSTGTDGYTF. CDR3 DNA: TGTGCCAGCAGTTTATCGACGGGGACAGATGGCTACACCTTC.

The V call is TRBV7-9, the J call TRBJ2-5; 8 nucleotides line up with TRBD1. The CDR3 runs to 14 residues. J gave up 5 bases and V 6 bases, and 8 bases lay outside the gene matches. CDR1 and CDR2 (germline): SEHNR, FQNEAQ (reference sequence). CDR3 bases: TGTGCCAGCAGACCTACAGGGGGGTGGGAGACCCAGTACTTC. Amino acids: CASRPTGGWETQYF.

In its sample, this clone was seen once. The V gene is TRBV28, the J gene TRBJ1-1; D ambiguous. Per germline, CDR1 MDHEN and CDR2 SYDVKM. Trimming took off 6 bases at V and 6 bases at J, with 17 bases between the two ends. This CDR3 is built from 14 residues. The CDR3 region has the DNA TGTGCCAGCAGCCTACATACAAGGGAGGCTGAAGCTTTCTTT. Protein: CASSLHTREAEAFF.

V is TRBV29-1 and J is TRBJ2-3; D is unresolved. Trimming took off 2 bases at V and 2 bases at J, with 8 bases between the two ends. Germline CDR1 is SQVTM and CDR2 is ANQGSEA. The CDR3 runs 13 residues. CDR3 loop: CSVESPDTDTQYF. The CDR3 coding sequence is TGCAGCGTTGAATCCCCAGACACAGATACGCAGTATTTT.

The CDR3 DNA reads as TGCGCCAGCAGCCCCCTAGCGGGAGCGCCCTACGAGCAGTACTTC. It specifies CASSPLAGAPYEQYF. The gene calls are TRBV4-1 and TRBJ2-7, with 10 bases fitting TRBD2. V lost 4 bases and J lost 2; bases outside the gene matches: 5. This CDR3 contains 15 residues. CDR1 is MGHRA, CDR2 YSYEKL, per germline.

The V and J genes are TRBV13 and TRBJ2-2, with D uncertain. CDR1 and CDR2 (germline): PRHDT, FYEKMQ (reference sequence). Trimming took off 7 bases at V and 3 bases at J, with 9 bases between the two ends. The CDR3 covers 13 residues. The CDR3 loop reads CASMFEDTGELFF. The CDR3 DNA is TGTGCCAGCATGTTCGAGGACACCGGGGAGCTGTTTTTT. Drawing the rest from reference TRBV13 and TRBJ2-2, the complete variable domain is AAGVIQSPRHLIKEKRETATLKCYPIPRHDTVYWYQQGPGQDPQFLISFYEKMQSDKGSIPDRFSAQQFSDYHSELNMSSLELGDSALYFCASMFEDTGELFFGEGSRLTVL.

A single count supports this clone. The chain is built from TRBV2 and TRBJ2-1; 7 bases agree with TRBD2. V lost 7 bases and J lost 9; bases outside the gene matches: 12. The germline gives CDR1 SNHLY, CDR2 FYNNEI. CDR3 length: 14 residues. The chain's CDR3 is CASKGSGGGGEQFF. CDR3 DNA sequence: TGTGCCAGCAAGGGATCGGGAGGAGGTGGTGAGCAGTTCTTC. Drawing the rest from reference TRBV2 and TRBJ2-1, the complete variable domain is EPEVTQTPSHQVTQMGQEVILRCVPISNHLYFYWYRQILGQKVEFLVSFYNNEISEKSEIFDDQFSVERPDGSNFTLKIRSTKLEDSAMYFCASKGSGGGGEQFFGPGTRLTVL.

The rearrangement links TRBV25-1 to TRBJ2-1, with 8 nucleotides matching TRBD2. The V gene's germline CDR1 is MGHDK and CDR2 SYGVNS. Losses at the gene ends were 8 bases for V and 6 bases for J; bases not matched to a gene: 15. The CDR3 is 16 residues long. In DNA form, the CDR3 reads TGTGCCAGCCCCCCAAGGAGTAGCGGGAATCGCAATGAGCAGTTCTTC. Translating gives CASPPRSSGNRNEQFF.

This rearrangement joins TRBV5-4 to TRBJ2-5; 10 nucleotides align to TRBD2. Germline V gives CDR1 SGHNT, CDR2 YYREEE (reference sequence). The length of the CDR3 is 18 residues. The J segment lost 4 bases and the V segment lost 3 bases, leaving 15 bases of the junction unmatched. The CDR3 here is CASSSGAWSGRARETQYF. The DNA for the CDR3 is TGTGCCAGCAGCTCAGGGGCGTGGAGCGGGAGGGCCAGAGAGACCCAGTACTTC.

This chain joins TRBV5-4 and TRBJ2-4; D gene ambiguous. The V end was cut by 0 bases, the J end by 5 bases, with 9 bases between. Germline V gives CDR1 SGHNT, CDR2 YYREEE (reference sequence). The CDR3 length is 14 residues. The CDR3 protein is CASSLGAQENIQYF. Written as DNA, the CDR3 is TGTGCCAGCAGCTTGGGGGCCCAGGAAAACATTCAGTACTTC.

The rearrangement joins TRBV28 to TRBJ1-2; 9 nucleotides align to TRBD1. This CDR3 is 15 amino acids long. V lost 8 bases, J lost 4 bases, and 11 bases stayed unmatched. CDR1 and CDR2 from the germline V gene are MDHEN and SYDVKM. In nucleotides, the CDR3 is TGTGCCAGCTTTCTTTCCGGGACAGGGACCTATGGCTACACCTTC. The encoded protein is CASFLSGTGTYGYTF.

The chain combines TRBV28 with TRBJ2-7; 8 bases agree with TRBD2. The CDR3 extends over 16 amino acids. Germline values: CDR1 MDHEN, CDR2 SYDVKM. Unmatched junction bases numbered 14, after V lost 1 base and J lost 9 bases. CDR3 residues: CASSLFPRAGGGGQYF. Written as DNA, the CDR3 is TGTGCCAGCAGTTTATTCCCCCGTGCGGGAGGCGGTGGGCAGTACTTC. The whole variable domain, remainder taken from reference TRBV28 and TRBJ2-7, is DVKVTQSSRYLVKRTGEKVFLECVQDMDHENMFWYRQDPGLGLRLIYFSYDVKMKEKGDIPEGYSVSREKKERFSLILESASTNQTSMYLCASSLFPRAGGGGQYFGPGTRLTVT.

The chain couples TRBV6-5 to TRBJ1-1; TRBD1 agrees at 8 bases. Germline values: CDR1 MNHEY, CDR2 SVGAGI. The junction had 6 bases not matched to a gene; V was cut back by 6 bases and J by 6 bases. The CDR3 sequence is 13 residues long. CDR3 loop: CASRRTGFAEAFF. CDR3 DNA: TGTGCCAGCAGAAGGACAGGGTTCGCTGAAGCTTTCTTT.

The CDR3 is CASSPLVTGDKQPQHF. As DNA, the CDR3 is TGTGCCAGCAGTCCACTTGTTACAGGGGATAAGCAGCCCCAGCATTTT. The rearrangement links TRBV2 to TRBJ1-5; 7 nucleotides match TRBD1. There are 16 residues in the CDR3. Germline V CDR1 and CDR2: SNHLY, FYNNEI. The ends lost 5 bases at V and 7 bases at J; junction bases unmatched: 14.

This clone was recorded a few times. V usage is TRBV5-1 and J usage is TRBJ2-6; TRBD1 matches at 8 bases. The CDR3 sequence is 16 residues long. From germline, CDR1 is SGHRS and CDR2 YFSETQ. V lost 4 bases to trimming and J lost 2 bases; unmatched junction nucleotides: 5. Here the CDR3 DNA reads TGCGCCAGCAGCCCGGGACAGGAGGCTGGGGCCAACGTCCTGACTTTC. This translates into CASSPGQEAGANVLTF.

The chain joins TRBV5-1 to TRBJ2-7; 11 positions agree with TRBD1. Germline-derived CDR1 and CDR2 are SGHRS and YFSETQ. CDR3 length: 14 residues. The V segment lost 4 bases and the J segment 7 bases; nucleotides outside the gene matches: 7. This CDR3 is CASSLGQGGGEQYF. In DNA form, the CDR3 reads TGCGCCAGCAGCCTGGGACAGGGGGGGGGAGAGCAGTACTTC.

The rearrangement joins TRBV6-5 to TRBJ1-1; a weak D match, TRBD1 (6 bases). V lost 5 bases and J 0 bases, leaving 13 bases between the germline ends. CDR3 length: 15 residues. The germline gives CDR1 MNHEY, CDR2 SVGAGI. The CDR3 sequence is CASSTRQVMNTEAFF. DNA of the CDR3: TGTGCCAGCAGTACTCGACAGGTTATGAACACTGAAGCTTTCTTT.

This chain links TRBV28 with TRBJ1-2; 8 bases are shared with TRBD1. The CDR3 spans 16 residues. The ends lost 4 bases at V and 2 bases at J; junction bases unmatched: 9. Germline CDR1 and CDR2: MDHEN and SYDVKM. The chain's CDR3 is CASSYRDRGENYGYTF. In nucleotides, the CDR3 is TGTGCCAGCAGTTATCGAGACAGGGGCGAGAACTATGGCTACACCTTC.